One and the same sample provided the 30 T cell receptor beta chains below, sequenced in a study of PD-1 blockade in classical Hodgkin lymphoma. Following autologous stem cell transplantation, relapse occurred in every patient, and exposure to brentuximab vedotin varied. Produced via immunoSEQ multiplex PCR; TCRdb's table is partial and in-frame only. The table lists 25,000 to 30,000 clones, 78% of them singletons. The source was peripheral blood mononuclear cells (PBMCs), collected before the second cycle of nivolumab. These receptors were collected from a human donor with classical Hodgkin lymphoma.

The chain carries TRBV11-2 and TRBJ1-1; D gene unclear. The CDR3 extends over 12 amino acids. The germline V gene has CDR1 SGHAT and CDR2 FQNNGV. Between the trimmed V and J ends, which lost 6 bases and 5 bases, there was a span of 10 bases. For the CDR3, the DNA is TGTGCCAGCAGTCACACTGAGACTGAAGCTTTCTTT. This translates into CASSHTETEAFF.

The chain links TRBV30 to TRBJ2-3; D not resolved. CDR1 is GTSNPN, CDR2 SVGIG, per germline (reference sequence). Trimming removed 3 bases at V and 6 bases at J, with 13 bases between. The CDR3 loop spans 13 amino acids. CDR3 residues: CAWSSSGFDTQYF. In DNA form, the CDR3 reads TGTGCCTGGAGCTCGTCCGGCTTCGATACGCAGTATTTT. Drawing the rest from reference TRBV30 and TRBJ2-3, the complete variable domain is SQTIHQWPATLVQPVGSPLSLECTVEGTSNPNLYWYRQAAGRGLQLLFYSVGIGQISSEVPQNLSASRPQDRQFILSSKKLLLSDSGFYLCAWSSSGFDTQYFGPGTRLTVL.

The chain has TRBV2 and TRBJ1-1; no definite D call. Germline CDR1 reads SNHLY; CDR2 reads FYNNEI. The CDR3 runs 13 residues. V was clipped by 7 bases and J by 0 bases, with 9 bases between them. CDR3 nucleotides: TGTGCCAGCAAGGTGGCAATGAACACTGAAGCTTTCTTT. It encodes CASKVAMNTEAFF.

This clone is a singleton in its sample. The chain has TRBV6-5 and TRBJ2-7; TRBD1 agrees at 7 bases. Germline V gene lookup returns CDR1 MNHEY and CDR2 SVGAGI. Unmatched junction bases numbered 5, after V lost 6 bases and J lost 0 bases. The CDR3 contains 14 residues. CDR3 DNA: TGTGCCAGCAGGCCGACAGGGTACTCCTACGAGCAGTACTTC. As protein: CASRPTGYSYEQYF.

This sequence joins TRBV5-1 and TRBJ1-4, with 8 bases lining up with TRBD1. The CDR3 has 15 residues. V lost 4 bases, J lost 3 bases, and 5 bases stayed unmatched. CDR1 and CDR2 (germline): SGHRS, YFSETQ. CDR3 sequence (DNA): TGCGCCAGCAGCCTACAGGGGGTACCTAATGAAAAACTGTTTTTT. Amino acid sequence: CASSLQGVPNEKLFF.

The chain couples TRBV19 to TRBJ2-1; D uncertain. V lost 4 bases to trimming and J lost 6 bases, with 10 bases between them. CDR3 size: 13 residues. Germline loops: CDR1 LNHDA, CDR2 SQIVND (reference sequence). This chain's CDR3 is CASSNLEFNEQFF. The CDR3 region has the DNA TGTGCCAGTAGTAACCTCGAGTTCAATGAGCAGTTCTTC.

V and J are TRBV5-3 and TRBJ2-5; TRBD2 matches 9 bases. TRBV5-3 has ORF status, its function being uncertain. The CDR3 contains 19 residues. With V trimmed by 4 bases and J by 0 bases, 16 bases remained unmatched. CDR3 protein: CARSKVGVAGAPYQETQYF. The CDR3 nucleotides read TGTGCCAGAAGCAAGGTTGGGGTAGCGGGGGCTCCTTACCAAGAGACCCAGTACTTC.

The chain employs TRBV4-2 and TRBJ1-2; 7 bases agree with TRBD1. CDR3 length: 16 residues. The V segment lost 2 bases and the J segment 1 base; nucleotides outside the gene matches: 7. Germline V lookup: CDR1 LGHNA, CDR2 YNFKEQ. CDR3 loop: CASSQNTGAFNYGYTF. As DNA, the CDR3 is TGTGCCAGCAGCCAAAATACAGGGGCTTTTAACTATGGCTACACCTTC.

The rearrangement links TRBV7-3 to TRBJ1-1; a weak D match, TRBD1 (6 bases). V lost 5 bases, J lost 1 base, and 8 bases lay in between. The CDR3 has 13 residues. Germline loops: CDR1 SGHTA, CDR2 FQGTGA. The CDR3 sequence: CASSAQGNTEAFF. The DNA of the CDR3 is TGTGCCAGCAGCGCACAGGGGAACACTGAAGCTTTCTTT.

The chain carries TRBV4-2 and TRBJ2-5; TRBD2 agrees at 11 bases. Trimming cost V 3 bases and J 3 bases; bases outside gene matches: 6. The CDR3 covers 16 residues. The germline V gene has CDR1 LGHNA and CDR2 YNFKEQ. CDR3 residues: CASSHILSGGEETQYF. DNA of the CDR3: TGTGCCAGCAGCCATATACTTAGCGGGGGGGAAGAGACCCAGTACTTC.

This chain connects TRBV6-5 to TRBJ2-5; D remains ambiguous. There are 11 residues in the CDR3. Germline lookup yields CDR1 MNHEY and CDR2 SVGAGI. The V end was cut by 2 bases, the J end by 5 bases, with 3 bases between. Here the CDR3 reads CASSYMETQYF. The CDR3 coding sequence is TGTGCCAGCAGTTACATGGAGACCCAGTACTTC.

The V gene is TRBV7-3, the J gene TRBJ1-2, with TRBD1 as a possible D gene (6 bases). The CDR3 extends over 13 amino acids. Germline V gene lookup returns CDR1 SGHTA and CDR2 FQGTGA. Trimming left V 6 bases short and J 2 bases short, with 10 bases between. The CDR3 sequence: CASSSQGNYGYTF. The CDR3 bases are TGTGCCAGCAGTTCTCAGGGGAACTATGGCTACACCTTC. Looking up the rest from reference TRBV7-3 and TRBJ1-2 gives the full variable domain: GAGVSQTPSNKVTEKGKYVELRCDPISGHTALYWYRQSLGQGPEFLIYFQGTGAADDSGLPNDRFFAVRPEGSVSTLKIQRTERGDSAVYLCASSSQGNYGYTFGSGTRLTVV.

This clone was counted between two and nine times. The chain employs TRBV6-5 and TRBJ1-5; 9 nucleotides match TRBD1. Trimming removed 6 bases from V and 5 bases from J; junction bases left unmatched: 8. Looked up from germline, CDR1 is MNHEY and CDR2 is SVGAGI. This CDR3 region has 15 residues. The CDR3 spells CASSSTWTGDQPQHF. CDR3 nucleotide sequence: TGTGCCAGCAGCTCGACGTGGACAGGGGATCAGCCCCAGCATTTT.

The rearrangement links TRBV14 to TRBJ2-1; D gene unclear. Germline values: CDR1 SGHDN, CDR2 FVKESK. Between the trimmed V and J ends, which lost 3 bases and 6 bases, there was a span of 6 bases. This CDR3 has 12 amino acids. The CDR3 bases are TGTGCCAGCAGCCACAACACCAATGAGCAGTTCTTC. It encodes CASSHNTNEQFF.

The chain combines TRBV10-3 with TRBJ2-1, with D hard to call. CDR1 is ENHRY and CDR2 is SYGVKD in the germline V gene. This CDR3 has 14 amino acids. The V end lost 3 bases, the J end lost 8 bases, and 14 bases lay between the germline ends. CDR3 bases: TGTGCCATCAGTGAAGACCTGCTCGGCCATGAGCAGTTCTTC. Translation gives CAISEDLLGHEQFF.

J is TRBJ2-7 and V is TRBV2; tentatively, D is TRBD2 (6 bases). CDR1 and CDR2 from the germline V gene are SNHLY and FYNNEI. The V end lost 4 bases, the J end lost 7 bases, and 20 bases lay between the germline ends. The CDR3 totals 15 residues. CDR3 amino acids: CASSGSGTLLLEQYF. The CDR3 nucleotides read TGTGCCAGCAGTGGGTCCGGGACTCTTCTCTTGGAGCAGTACTTC.

This chain joins TRBV7-9 and TRBJ2-3; D may be TRBD1 or TRBD2 (5 bases each). The germline gives CDR1 SEHNR, CDR2 FQNEAQ (reference sequence). The V end lost 3 bases, the J end lost 10 bases, and 20 bases lay between the germline ends. The CDR3 extends over 15 amino acids. CDR3 residues: CASSFSGSLLGAQYF. CDR3 in DNA: TGTGCCAGCAGCTTCTCCGGCTCGTTATTGGGGGCGCAGTATTTT.

The chain recombines TRBV7-2 with TRBJ1-2; 7 nucleotides line up with TRBD1. Germline V CDR1 and CDR2: SGHTA, FQGNSA. V shed 3 bases, J shed 4 bases, and the junction held 5 bases outside the gene matches. The CDR3 has 14 amino acids. CDR3 loop: CASSFDGTAYGYTF. The DNA for the CDR3 is TGTGCCAGCAGCTTCGACGGGACAGCCTATGGCTACACCTTC. Together with reference TRBV7-2 and TRBJ1-2, the CDR3 gives the full variable domain: GAGVSQSPSNKVTEKGKDVELRCDPISGHTALYWYRQSLGQGLEFLIYFQGNSAPDKSGLPSDRFSAERTGGSVSTLTIQRTQQEDSAVYLCASSFDGTAYGYTFGSGTRLTVV.

The CDR3 sequence: CASSFQDGTGQPQHF. The CDR3 nucleotides are TGTGCCAGCAGCTTTCAGGACGGTACGGGTCAGCCCCAGCATTTT. This chain connects TRBV7-9 to TRBJ1-5; D ambiguous. The ends were cut back, 3 bases at V and 6 bases at J, with 15 bases in the middle. The CDR3 contains 15 residues. Germline CDR1 reads SEHNR; CDR2 reads FQNEAQ (reference sequence).

The rearrangement links TRBV5-1 to TRBJ1-5; D gene unclear. Trimming cost V 0 bases and J 3 bases, with 13 bases left between them. The CDR3 covers 16 residues. The V gene's germline CDR1 is SGHRS and CDR2 YFSETQ. CDR3 sequence reads: CASSLGPSSSNQPQHF. CDR3 bases: TGCGCCAGCAGCTTGGGTCCGAGTAGCTCCAATCAGCCCCAGCATTTT.

This clone is large within its sample. The chain is built from TRBV11-3 and TRBJ1-1; D unresolved. The germline gives CDR1 SGHNT, CDR2 YENEEA. V lost 5 bases, J lost 1 base, and 8 bases lay in between. The CDR3 loop spans 13 amino acids. DNA of the CDR3: TGTGCCAGCAGCCAACGCGGGAACACTGAAGCTTTCTTT. Protein: CASSQRGNTEAFF.

The J gene is TRBJ2-2, the V gene TRBV10-3, with TRBD1 as a possible D gene (5 bases). V was cut by 2 bases and J by 5 bases, with 6 bases left in between. The CDR3 has 13 residues. Per the germline V gene, CDR1 is ENHRY and CDR2 is SYGVKD. The CDR3 sequence is CAISEQGTGELFF. The CDR3, as DNA: TGTGCCATCAGTGAGCAGGGTACCGGGGAGCTGTTTTTT.

The chain recombines TRBV11-3 with TRBJ1-6; unclear D gene. Deletions cut 3 bases from V and 7 bases from J, with 19 bases between. The CDR3 spans 17 residues. Germline V gene data show CDR1 as SGHNT and CDR2 as YENEEA. This chain's CDR3 is CASSLIIIGRLNSPLHF. The CDR3 region has the DNA TGTGCCAGCAGCTTGATTATTATCGGCAGGCTGAATTCACCCCTCCACTTT. Drawing the rest from reference TRBV11-3 and TRBJ1-6, the complete variable domain is EAGVVQSPRYKIIEKKQPVAFWCNPISGHNTLYWYLQNLGQGPELLIRYENEEAVDDSQLPKDRFSAERLKGVDSTLKIQPAELGDSAVYLCASSLIIIGRLNSPLHFGNGTRLTVT.

CDR3 in amino acids: CASSQQLSTDTQYF. For the CDR3, the DNA is TGCGCCAGCAGCCAGCAGCTTAGCACAGATACGCAGTATTTT. V and J are TRBV4-3 and TRBJ2-3; no reliable D call. Germline V gene sequence: CDR1 LGHNA, CDR2 YSLEER. Trimming removed 3 bases at V and 0 bases at J, with 7 bases between. The CDR3 loop spans 14 amino acids.

This clone was found once. The rearrangement links TRBV19 to TRBJ1-5, with unresolved D. The CDR3 loop spans 14 amino acids. Trimming shortened V by 5 bases and J by 3 bases, and 11 bases separated the two germline ends. Per the germline V gene, CDR1 is LNHDA and CDR2 is SQIVND (reference sequence). This chain's CDR3 is CASSDRSNNQPQHF. The CDR3, as DNA: TGTGCCAGTAGTGATCGGAGTAACAATCAGCCCCAGCATTTT.

The chain couples TRBV7-2 to TRBJ2-5, with D possibly matching TRBD1 (6 bases). V was shortened by 5 bases and J by 2 bases, with 9 bases between the two germline ends. CDR3 size: 13 residues. The germline V gene encodes CDR1 SGHTA and CDR2 FQGNSA. CDR3 sequence (DNA): TGTGCCAGCAGCCGGGACATTCAAGAGACCCAGTACTTC. This translates into CASSRDIQETQYF.

This CDR3 is CASSFTGRNRFGNQPQHF. The CDR3 region has the DNA TGTGCCAGCAGTTTTACGGGTCGGAATAGGTTTGGCAATCAGCCCCAGCATTTT. The J gene is TRBJ1-5, the V gene TRBV27; D is uncertain. Trimming removed 3 bases from V and 2 bases from J, with 20 bases in between. CDR1 and CDR2 from the germline V gene are MNHEY and SMNVEV (reference sequence). The CDR3 length is 18 residues.

The chain is built from TRBV28 and TRBJ1-2, with D hard to call. Germline loops: CDR1 MDHEN, CDR2 SYDVKM. This CDR3 is built from 11 residues. V shed 6 bases and J shed 8 bases, with 10 bases lying between them. The CDR3 region is CASSRMRGYTF. CDR3 DNA sequence: TGTGCCAGCAGCCGGATGAGGGGCTACACCTTC.

This chain connects TRBV14 to TRBJ1-1; no clear D gene. V lost 4 bases, J lost 1 base, and 7 bases lay in between. Germline CDR1 reads SGHDN; CDR2 reads FVKESK. The CDR3 is 13 residues long. This CDR3 is CASSPQQNTEAFF. The CDR3 nucleotides read TGTGCCAGCAGCCCGCAGCAGAACACTGAAGCTTTCTTT.

This chain connects TRBV27 to TRBJ1-5; 7 nucleotides agree with TRBD1. V dropped 5 bases and J dropped 5; count of bases not matched to a gene: 12. CDR1 MNHEY and CDR2 SMNVEV come from the germline V gene (reference sequence). The CDR3 length is 16 residues. The CDR3 DNA sequence: TGTGCCAGCAGTGCGTCCTATCTGGGACAGCATCAGCCCCAGCATTTT. The encoded protein is CASSASYLGQHQPQHF.